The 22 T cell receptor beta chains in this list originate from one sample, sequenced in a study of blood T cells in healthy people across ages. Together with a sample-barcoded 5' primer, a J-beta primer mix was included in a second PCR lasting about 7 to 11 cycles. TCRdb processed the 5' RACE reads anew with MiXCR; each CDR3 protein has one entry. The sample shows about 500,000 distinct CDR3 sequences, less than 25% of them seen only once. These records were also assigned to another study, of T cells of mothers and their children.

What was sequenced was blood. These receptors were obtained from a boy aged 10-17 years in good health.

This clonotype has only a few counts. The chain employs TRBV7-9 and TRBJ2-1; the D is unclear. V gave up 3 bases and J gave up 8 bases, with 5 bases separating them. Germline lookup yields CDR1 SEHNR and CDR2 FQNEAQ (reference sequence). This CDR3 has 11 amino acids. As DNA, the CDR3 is TGTGCCAGCAGCTTTAGCTATGAGCAGTTCTTC. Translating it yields CASSFSYEQFF.

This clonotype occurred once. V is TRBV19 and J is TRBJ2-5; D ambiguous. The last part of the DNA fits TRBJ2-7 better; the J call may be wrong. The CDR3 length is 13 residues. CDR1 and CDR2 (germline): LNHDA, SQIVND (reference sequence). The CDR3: CASSLSSGPEQYF. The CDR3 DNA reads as TGTGCCAGTAGTCTCTCCTCCGGACCCGAGCAGTACTTC.

The CDR3 reads CASSLGPWFAGNQPQHF. CDR3 bases: TGTGCCAGCAGTTTGGGCCCCTGGTTTGCGGGCAATCAGCCCCAGCATTTT. The chain is built from TRBV27 and TRBJ1-5; D is unresolved. This CDR3 comprises 17 residues. With 3 bases removed from V and 2 bases from J, the gap between germline ends came to 17 bases. Per the germline V gene, CDR1 is MNHEY and CDR2 is SMNVEV (reference sequence).

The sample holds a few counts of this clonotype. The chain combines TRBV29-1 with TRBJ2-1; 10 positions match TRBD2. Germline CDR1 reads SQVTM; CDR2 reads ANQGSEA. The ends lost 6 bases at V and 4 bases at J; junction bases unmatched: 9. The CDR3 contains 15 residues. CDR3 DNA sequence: TGCAGCGTGACACCGTCTAGCGGGGGTTACAATGAGCAGTTCTTC. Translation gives CSVTPSSGGYNEQFF.

CDR3 in amino acids: CSARDSGSTNSPLHF. As DNA, the CDR3 is TGCAGTGCTAGAGATTCAGGGTCGACGAATTCACCCCTCCACTTT. The chain uses TRBV20-1 and TRBJ1-6, with D perhaps TRBD1 (5 bases). V was cut by 0 bases and J by 7 bases, with 13 bases left in between. The germline V gene encodes CDR1 DFQATT and CDR2 SNEGSKA (reference sequence). This CDR3 has 15 amino acids.

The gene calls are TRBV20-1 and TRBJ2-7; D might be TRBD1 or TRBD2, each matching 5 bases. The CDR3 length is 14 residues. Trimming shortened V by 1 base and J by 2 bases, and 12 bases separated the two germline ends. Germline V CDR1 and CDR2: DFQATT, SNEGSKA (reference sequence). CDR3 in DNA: TGCAGTGCTAGAGGGGGGACGTTGACCTACGAGCAGTACTTC. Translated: CSARGGTLTYEQYF.

This chain's CDR3 is CATSRDRTGGNTEAFF. In nucleotides, the CDR3 is TGTGCCACCAGCAGAGATCGGACAGGGGGGAACACTGAAGCTTTCTTT. V gene TRBV15 combines with J gene TRBJ1-1, with 10 bases identical to TRBD1. This CDR3 comprises 16 residues. Germline trimming cut 0 bases from V and 1 base from J; bases unmatched to any gene: 2. Germline-derived CDR1 and CDR2 are LNHNV and YYDKDF (reference sequence).

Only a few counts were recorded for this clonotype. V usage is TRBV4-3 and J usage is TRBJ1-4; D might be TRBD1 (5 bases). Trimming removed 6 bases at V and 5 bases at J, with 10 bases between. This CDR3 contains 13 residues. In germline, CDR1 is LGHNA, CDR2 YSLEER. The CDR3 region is CASSPGPNEKLFF. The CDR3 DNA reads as TGCGCCAGCAGTCCGGGGCCCAATGAAAAACTGTTTTTT.

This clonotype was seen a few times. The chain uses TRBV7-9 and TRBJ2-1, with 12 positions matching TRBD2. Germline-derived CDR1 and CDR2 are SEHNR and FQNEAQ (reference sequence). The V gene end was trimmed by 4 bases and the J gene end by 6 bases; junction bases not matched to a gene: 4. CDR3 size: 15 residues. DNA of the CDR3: TGTGCCAGCAGCTCCGGACTAGCGGGATTCAATGAGCAGTTCTTC. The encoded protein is CASSSGLAGFNEQFF.

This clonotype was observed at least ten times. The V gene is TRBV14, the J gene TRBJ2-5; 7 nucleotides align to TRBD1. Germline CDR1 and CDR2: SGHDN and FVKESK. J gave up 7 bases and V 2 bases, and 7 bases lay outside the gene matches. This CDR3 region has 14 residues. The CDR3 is CASSQIRGKGTQYF. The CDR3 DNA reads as TGTGCCAGCAGCCAAATCAGGGGGAAAGGGACCCAGTACTTC.

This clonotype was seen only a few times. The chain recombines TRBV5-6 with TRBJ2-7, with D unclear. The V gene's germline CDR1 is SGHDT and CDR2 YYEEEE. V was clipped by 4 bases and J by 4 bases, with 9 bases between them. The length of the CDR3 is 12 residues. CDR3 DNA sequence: TGTGCCAGCAGCCAACAGAGTTACGAGCAGTACTTC. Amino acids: CASSQQSYEQYF.

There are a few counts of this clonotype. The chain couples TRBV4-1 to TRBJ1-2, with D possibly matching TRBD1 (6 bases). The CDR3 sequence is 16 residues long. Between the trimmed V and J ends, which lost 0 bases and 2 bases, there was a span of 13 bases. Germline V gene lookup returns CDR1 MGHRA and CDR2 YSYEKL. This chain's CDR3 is CASSQETGPRNYGYTF. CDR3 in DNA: TGCGCCAGCAGCCAAGAGACAGGACCCAGGAACTATGGCTACACCTTC.

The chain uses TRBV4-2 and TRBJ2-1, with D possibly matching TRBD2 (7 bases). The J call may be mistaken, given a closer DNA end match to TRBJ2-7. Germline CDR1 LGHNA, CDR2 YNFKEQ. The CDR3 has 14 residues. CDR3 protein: CASSQTGGLVEQYF. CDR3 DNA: TGTGCCAGCAGCCAAACGGGGGGCCTGGTAGAGCAGTACTTC.

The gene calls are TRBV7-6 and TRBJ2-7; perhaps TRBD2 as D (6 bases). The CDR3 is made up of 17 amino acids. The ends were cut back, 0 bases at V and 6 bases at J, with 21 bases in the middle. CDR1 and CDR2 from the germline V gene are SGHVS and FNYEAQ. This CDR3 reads CASSLADPLTSAGEQYF. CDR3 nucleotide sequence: TGTGCCAGCAGCTTAGCAGACCCTCTGACTAGTGCGGGCGAGCAGTACTTC. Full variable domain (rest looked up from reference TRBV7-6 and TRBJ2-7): GAGVSQSPRYKVTKRGQDVALRCDPISGHVSLYWYRQALGQGPEFLTYFNYEAQQDKSGLPNDRFSAERPEGSISTLTIQRTEQRDSAMYRCASSLADPLTSAGEQYFGPGTRLTVT.

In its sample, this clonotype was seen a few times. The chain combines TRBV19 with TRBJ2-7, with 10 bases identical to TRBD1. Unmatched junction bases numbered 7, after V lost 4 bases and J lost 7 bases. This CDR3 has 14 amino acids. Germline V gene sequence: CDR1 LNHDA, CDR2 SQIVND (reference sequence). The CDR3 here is CASSTGTGAREQYF. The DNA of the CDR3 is TGTGCCAGTAGTACCGGGACAGGGGCTCGGGAGCAGTACTTC.

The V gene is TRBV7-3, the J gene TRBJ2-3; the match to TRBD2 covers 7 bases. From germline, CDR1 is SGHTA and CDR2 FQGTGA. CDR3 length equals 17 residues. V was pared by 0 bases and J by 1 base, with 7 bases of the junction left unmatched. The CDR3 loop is CASSLTLPSGCTDTQYF. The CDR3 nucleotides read TGTGCCAGCAGCTTAACGTTACCTAGCGGATGCACAGATACGCAGTATTTT.

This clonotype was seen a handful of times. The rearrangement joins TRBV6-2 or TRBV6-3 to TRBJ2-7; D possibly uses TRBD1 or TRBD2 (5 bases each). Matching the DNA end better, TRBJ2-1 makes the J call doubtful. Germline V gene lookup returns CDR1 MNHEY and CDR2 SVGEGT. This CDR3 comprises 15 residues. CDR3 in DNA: TGTGCCAGCAGCCCCCGGGGCAGCCCGAGGAATGAGCAGTTCTTC. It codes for CASSPRGSPRNEQFF.

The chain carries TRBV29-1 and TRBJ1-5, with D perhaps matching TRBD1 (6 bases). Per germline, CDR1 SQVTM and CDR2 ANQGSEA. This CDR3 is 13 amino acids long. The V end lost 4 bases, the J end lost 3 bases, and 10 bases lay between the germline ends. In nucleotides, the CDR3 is TGCAGCGTTGGGGGGGGCCTCAATCAGCCCCAGCATTTT. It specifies CSVGGGLNQPQHF.

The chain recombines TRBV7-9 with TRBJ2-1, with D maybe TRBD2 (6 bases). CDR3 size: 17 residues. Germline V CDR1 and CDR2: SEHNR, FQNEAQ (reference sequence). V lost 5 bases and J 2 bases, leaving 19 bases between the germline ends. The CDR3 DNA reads TGTGCCAGCAGCCCAACAAGCGGGCGAAGCCCCTACAATGAGCAGTTCTTC. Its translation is CASSPTSGRSPYNEQFF.

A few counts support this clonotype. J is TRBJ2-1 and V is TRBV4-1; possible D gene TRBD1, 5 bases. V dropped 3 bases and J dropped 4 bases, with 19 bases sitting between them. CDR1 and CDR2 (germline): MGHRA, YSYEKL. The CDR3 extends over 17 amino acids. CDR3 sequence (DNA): TGCGCCAGCAGCCACTACGTAGGGGCCCAGGCTTACAATGAGCAGTTCTTC. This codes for CASSHYVGAQAYNEQFF.

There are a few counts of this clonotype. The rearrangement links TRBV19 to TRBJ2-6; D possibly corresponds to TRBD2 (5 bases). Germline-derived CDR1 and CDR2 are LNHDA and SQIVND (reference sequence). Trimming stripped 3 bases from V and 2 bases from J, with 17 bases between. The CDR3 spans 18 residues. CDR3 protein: CASSIHGNPSAGANVLTF. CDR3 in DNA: TGTGCCAGTAGTATTCACGGGAACCCCTCCGCTGGGGCCAACGTCCTGACTTTC.

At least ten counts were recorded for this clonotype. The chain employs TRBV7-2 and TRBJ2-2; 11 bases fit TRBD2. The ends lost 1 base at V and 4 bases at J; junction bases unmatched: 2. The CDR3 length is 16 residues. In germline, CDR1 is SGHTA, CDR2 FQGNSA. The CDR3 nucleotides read TGTGCCAGCAGCTTAGGACTAGCGGGGCTCACCGGGGAGCTGTTTTTT. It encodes CASSLGLAGLTGELFF.